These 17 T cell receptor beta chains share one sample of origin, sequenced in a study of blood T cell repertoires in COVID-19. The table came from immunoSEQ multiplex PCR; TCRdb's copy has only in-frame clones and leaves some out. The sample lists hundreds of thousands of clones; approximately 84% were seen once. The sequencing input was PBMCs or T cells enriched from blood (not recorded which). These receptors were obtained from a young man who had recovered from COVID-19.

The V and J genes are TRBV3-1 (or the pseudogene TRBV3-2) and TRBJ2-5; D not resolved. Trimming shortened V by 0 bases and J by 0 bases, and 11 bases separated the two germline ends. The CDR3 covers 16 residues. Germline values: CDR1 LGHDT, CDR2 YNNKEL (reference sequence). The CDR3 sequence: CASSQDALSNQETQYF. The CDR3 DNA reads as TGTGCCAGCAGCCAAGATGCGTTGTCTAACCAAGAGACCCAGTACTTC.

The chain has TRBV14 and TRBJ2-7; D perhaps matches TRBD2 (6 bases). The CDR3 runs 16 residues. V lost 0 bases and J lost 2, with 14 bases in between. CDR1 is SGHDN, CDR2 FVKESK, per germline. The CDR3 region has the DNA TGTGCCAGCAGCCAAGATCTCGGGACTTATACCTACGAGCAGTACTTC. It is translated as CASSQDLGTYTYEQYF.

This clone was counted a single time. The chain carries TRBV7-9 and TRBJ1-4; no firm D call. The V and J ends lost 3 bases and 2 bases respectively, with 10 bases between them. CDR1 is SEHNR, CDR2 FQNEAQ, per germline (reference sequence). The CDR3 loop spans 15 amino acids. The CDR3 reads CASSLVAGTNEKLFF. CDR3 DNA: TGTGCCAGCAGCTTGGTAGCGGGGACTAATGAAAAACTGTTTTTT.

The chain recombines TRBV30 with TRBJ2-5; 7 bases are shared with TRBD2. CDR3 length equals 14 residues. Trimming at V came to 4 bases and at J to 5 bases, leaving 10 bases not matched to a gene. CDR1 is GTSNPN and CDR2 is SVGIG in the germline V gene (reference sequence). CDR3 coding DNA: TGTGCCTGGAACGGAGGGCACGGGAGGGAGACCCAGTACTTC. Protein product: CAWNGGHGRETQYF. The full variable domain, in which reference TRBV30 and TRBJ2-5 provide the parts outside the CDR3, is SQTIHQWPATLVQPVGSPLSLECTVEGTSNPNLYWYRQAAGRGLQLLFYSVGIGQISSEVPQNLSASRPQDRQFILSSKKLLLSDSGFYLCAWNGGHGRETQYFGPGTRLLVL.

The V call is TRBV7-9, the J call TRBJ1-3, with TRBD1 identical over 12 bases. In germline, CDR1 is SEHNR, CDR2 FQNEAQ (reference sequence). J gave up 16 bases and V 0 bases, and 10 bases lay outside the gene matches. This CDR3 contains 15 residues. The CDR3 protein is CASSLAGQGARVFYF. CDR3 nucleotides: TGTGCCAGCAGCTTAGCGGGACAGGGGGCCAGGGTTTTTTATTTT.

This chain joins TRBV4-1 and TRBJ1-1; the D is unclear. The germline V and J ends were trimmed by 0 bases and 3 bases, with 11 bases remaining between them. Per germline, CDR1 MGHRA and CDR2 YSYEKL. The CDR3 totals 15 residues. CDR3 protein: CASSQDRSYDTEAFF. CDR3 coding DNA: TGCGCCAGCAGCCAAGATCGATCCTACGACACTGAAGCTTTCTTT.

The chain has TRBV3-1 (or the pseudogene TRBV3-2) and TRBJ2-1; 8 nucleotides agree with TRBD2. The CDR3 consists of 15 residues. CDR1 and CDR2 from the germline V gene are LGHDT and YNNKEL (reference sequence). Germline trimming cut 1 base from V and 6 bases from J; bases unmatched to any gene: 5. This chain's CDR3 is CASSQALAGLNEQFF. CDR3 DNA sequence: TGTGCCAGCAGCCAAGCCTTAGCGGGGCTCAATGAGCAGTTCTTC.

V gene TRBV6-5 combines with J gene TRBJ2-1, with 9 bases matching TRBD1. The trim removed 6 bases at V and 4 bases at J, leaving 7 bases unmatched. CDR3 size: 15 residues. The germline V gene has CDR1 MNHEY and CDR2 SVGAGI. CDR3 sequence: CASSPGTGRYNEQFF. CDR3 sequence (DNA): TGTGCCAGCAGCCCCGGGACAGGGAGGTACAATGAGCAGTTCTTC.

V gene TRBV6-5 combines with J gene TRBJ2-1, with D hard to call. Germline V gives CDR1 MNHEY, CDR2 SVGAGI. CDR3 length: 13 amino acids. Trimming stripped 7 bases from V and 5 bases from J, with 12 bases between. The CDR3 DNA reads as TGTGCCAGCAAGTGGCCAGGAAACAATGAGCAGTTCTTC. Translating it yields CASKWPGNNEQFF.

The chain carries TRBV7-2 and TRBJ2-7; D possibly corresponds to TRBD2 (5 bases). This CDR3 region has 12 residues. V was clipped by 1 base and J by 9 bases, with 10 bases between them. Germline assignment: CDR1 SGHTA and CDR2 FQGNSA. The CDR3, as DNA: TGTGCCAGCAGCTTAGGGGCTGGGAGGCAGTACTTC. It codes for CASSLGAGRQYF.

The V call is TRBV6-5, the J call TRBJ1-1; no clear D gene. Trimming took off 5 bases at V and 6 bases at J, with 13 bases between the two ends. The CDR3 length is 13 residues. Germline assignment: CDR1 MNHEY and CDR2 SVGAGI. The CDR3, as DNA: TGTGCCAGCAGTCCCCCCTGGTCGGCTGAAGCTTTCTTT. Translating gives CASSPPWSAEAFF.

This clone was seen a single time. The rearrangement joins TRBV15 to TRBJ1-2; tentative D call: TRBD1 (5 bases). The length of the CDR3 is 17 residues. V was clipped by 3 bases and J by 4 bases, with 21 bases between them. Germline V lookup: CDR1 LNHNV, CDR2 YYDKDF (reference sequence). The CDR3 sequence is CATSSPTETKSRYGYTF. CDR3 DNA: TGTGCCACCAGCAGCCCGACAGAAACAAAATCCCGCTATGGCTACACCTTC.

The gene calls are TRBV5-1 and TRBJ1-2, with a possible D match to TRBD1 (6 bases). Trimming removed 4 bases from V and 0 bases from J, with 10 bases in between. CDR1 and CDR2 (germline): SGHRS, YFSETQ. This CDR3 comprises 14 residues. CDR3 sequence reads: CASSSRGSNYGYTF. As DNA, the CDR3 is TGCGCCAGCAGCAGCAGGGGCTCTAACTATGGCTACACCTTC.

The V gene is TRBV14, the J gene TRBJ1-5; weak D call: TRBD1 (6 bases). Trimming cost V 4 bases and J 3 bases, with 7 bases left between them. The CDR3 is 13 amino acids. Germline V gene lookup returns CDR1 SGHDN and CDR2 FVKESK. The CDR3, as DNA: TGTGCCAGCAGCCGGACAGACAATCAGCCCCAGCATTTT. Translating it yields CASSRTDNQPQHF.

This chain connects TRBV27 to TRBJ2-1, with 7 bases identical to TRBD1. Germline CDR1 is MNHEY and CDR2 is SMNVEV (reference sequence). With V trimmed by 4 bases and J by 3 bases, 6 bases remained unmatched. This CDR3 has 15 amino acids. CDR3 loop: CASSSTGPIYNEQFF. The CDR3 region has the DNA TGTGCCAGCAGTTCGACAGGGCCCATCTACAATGAGCAGTTCTTC.

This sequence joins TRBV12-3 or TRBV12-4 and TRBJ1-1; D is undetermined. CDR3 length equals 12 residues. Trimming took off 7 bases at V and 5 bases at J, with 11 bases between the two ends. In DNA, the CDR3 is TGTGCCAGCATCTTAAGGAGGACTGAAGCTTTCTTT. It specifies CASILRRTEAFF.

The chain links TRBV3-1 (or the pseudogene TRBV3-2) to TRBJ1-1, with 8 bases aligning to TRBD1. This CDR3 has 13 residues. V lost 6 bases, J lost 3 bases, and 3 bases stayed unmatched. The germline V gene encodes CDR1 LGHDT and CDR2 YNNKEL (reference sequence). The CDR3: CASRKQGDTEAFF. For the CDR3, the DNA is TGTGCCAGCAGGAAACAGGGGGACACTGAAGCTTTCTTT.